The entry below gives a single TCR beta chain sequence along with its context. This specimen belongs to a study of blood T cell repertoires in COVID-19. Data came from immunoSEQ multiplex PCR; TCRdb stores just in-frame clones and leaves some out. The sample records about 220,000 clones, roughly 80% being singletons. Germline CDR1 MNHEY, CDR2 SVGAGI. The CDR3 has 13 amino acids. Trimming stripped 6 bases from V and 0 bases from J, with 8 bases between. The origin of this receptor is a woman between 40 and 55 years old with acute COVID-19. Sequencing was performed on PBMCs or T cells enriched from blood (not recorded which). This chain uses TRBV6-5 with TRBJ1-2, with D perhaps matching TRBD1 (6 bases). Written as DNA, the CDR3 is TGTGCCAGCAGGCGACAGGCTAACTATGGCTACACCTTC. This codes for CASRRQANYGYTF.